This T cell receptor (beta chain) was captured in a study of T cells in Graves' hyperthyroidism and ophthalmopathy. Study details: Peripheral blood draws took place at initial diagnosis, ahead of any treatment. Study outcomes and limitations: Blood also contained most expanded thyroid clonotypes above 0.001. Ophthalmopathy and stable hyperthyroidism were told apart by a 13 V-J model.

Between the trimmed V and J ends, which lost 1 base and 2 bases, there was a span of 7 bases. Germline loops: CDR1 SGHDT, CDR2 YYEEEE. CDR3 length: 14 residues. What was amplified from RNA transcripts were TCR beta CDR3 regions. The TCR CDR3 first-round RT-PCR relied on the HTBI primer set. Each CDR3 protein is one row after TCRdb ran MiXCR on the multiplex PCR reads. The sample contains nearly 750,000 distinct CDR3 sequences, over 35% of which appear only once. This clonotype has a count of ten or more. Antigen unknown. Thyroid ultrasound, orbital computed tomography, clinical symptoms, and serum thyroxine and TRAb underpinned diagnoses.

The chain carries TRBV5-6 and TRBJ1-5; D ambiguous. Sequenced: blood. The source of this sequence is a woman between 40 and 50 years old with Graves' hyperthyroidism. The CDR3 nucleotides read TGTGCCAGCAGCTTGAAAACCGGCAATCAGCCCCAGCATTTT. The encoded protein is CASSLKTGNQPQHF.